This TCR beta chain was recorded in a study of T cells after yellow fever vaccination. This clonotype showed up many times. The 5'RACE template-switching step produced TCR cDNA and added a universal primer site and UMIs. TCRdb used MiXCR to reprocess the 5' RACE reads, holding one entry per CDR3 protein. The sample comprises approximately 110,000 distinct CDR3 sequences, 7.4% of which are singletons, and around 2.7% rests with the top ten. This clonotype originated in a man aged 18 to 29 who received the YFV17D yellow fever vaccine. Sequences were derived from CD4+ T cells sorted from PBMCs, sampled less than 11 days after the first yellow fever vaccination.

In DNA, the CDR3 is TGCGCCAGCAGCTTGCCAGGACGGGACACCGGGGAGCTGTTTTTT. Protein product: CASSLPGRDTGELFF. J is TRBJ2-2 and V is TRBV5-1; no definite D call. Per germline, CDR1 SGHRS and CDR2 YFSETQ. V lost 1 base and J 3 bases, leaving 10 bases between the germline ends. This CDR3 is 15 amino acids long.